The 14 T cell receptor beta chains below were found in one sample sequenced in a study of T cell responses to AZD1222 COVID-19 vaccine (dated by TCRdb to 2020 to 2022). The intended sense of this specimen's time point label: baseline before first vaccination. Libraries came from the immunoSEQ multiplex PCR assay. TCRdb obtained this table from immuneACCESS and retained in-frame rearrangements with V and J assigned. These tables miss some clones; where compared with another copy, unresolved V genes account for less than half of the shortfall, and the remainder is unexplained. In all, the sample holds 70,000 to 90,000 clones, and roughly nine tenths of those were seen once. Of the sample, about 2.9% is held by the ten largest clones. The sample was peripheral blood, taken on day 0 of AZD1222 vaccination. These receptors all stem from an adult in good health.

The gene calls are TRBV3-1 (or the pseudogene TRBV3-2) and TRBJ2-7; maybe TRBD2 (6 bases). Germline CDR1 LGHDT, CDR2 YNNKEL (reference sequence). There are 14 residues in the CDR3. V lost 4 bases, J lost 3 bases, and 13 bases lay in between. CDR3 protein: CASSRGEAVYEQYF. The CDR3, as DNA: TGTGCCAGCAGCCGTGGGGAGGCAGTCTACGAGCAGTACTTC.

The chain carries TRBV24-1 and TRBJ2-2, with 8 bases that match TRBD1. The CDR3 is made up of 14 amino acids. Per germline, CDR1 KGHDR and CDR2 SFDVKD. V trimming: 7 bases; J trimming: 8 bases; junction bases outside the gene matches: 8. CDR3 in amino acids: CATSSAGGEGELFF. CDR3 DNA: TGTGCCACCAGCTCCGCAGGGGGCGAGGGGGAGCTGTTTTTT.

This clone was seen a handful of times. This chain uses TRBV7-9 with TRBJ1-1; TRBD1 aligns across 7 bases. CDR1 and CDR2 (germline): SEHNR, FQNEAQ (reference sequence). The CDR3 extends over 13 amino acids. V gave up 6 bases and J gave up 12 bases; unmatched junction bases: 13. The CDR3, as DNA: TGTGCCAGCAGACACACAGGGGAAGAGCTAACTTTCTTT. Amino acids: CASRHTGEELTFF.

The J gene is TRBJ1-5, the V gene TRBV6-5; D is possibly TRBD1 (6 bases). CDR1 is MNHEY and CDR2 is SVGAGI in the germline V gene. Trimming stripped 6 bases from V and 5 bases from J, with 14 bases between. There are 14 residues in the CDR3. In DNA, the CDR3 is TGTGCCAGCAGCCCGAGGGGGGTAGATCAGCCCCAGCATTTT. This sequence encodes CASSPRGVDQPQHF.

CDR3 amino acids: CSVDRDRTTDTQYF. CDR3 coding DNA: TGCAGCGTGGACCGGGACCGAACCACAGATACGCAGTATTTT. The chain carries TRBV29-1 and TRBJ2-3; D is possibly TRBD1 or TRBD2 (5 bases each). In germline, CDR1 is SQVTM, CDR2 ANQGSEA. The CDR3 is made up of 14 amino acids. V was clipped by 6 bases and J by 2 bases, with 15 bases between them.

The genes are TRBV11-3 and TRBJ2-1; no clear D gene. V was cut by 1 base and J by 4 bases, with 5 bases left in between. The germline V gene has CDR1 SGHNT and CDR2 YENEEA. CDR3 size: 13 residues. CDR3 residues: CASSLGFYNEQFF. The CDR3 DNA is TGTGCCAGCAGCTTAGGGTTTTACAATGAGCAGTTCTTC.

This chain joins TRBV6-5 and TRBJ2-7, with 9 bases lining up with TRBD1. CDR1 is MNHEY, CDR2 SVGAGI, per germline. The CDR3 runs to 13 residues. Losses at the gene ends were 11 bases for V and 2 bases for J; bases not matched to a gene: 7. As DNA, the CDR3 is TGTGCCTGCTGGACAGGGGAAACCTACGAGCAGTACTTC. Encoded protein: CACWTGETYEQYF.

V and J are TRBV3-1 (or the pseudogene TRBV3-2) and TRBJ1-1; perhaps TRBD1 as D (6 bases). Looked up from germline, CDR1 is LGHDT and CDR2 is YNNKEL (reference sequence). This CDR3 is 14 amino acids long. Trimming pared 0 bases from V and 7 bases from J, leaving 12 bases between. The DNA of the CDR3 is TGTGCCAGCAGCCAAGATGGGGGCGGAATTGAAGCTTTCTTT. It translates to CASSQDGGGIEAFF.

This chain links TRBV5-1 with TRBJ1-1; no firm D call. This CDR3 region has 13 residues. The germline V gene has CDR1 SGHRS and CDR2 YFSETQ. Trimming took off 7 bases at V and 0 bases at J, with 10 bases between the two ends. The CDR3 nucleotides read TGCGCCAGCGGAGGTGGTTTGAACACTGAAGCTTTCTTT. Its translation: CASGGGLNTEAFF.

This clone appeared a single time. CDR3 loop: CASSSNGDPRLEQYF. The CDR3 region has the DNA TGTGCCAGCAGCTCAAACGGAGACCCACGCCTCGAGCAGTACTTC. The gene calls are TRBV5-6 and TRBJ2-7; D unresolved. CDR1 SGHDT and CDR2 YYEEEE come from the germline V gene. Trimming removed 3 bases from V and 6 bases from J, with 19 bases in between. The CDR3 is made up of 15 amino acids.

The CDR3 bases are TGTGCCAGCAGTTTATGGGGACAGGGGGGGTCTGATAGCAATCAGCCCCAGCATTTT. It translates to CASSLWGQGGSDSNQPQHF. V and J are TRBV28 and TRBJ1-5, with 11 bases matching TRBD1. Losses at the gene ends were 0 bases for V and 0 bases for J; bases not matched to a gene: 7. This CDR3 contains 19 residues. Germline V gives CDR1 MDHEN, CDR2 SYDVKM. Full variable domain (rest looked up from reference TRBV28 and TRBJ1-5): DVKVTQSSRYLVKRTGEKVFLECVQDMDHENMFWYRQDPGLGLRLIYFSYDVKMKEKGDIPEGYSVSREKKERFSLILESASTNQTSMYLCASSLWGQGGSDSNQPQHFGDGTRLSIL.

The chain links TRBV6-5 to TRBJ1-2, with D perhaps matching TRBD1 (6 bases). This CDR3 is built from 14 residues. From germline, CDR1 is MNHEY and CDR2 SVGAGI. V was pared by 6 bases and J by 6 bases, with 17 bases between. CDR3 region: CASRRQGSTDGYTF. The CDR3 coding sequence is TGTGCCAGCAGGAGGCAGGGGTCTACTGATGGCTACACCTTC.

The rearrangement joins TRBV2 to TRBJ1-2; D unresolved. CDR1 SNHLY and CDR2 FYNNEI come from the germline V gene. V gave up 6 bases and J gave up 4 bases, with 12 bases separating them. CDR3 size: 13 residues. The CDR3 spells CASSAQPGYGYTF. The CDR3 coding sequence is TGTGCCAGCAGCGCACAGCCGGGCTATGGCTACACCTTC.

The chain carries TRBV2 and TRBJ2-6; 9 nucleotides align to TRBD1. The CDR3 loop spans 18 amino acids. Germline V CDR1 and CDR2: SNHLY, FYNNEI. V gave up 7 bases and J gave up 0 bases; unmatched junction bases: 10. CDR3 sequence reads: CASIPEGQGNSGANVLTF. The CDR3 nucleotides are TGTGCCAGCATCCCTGAGGGACAGGGTAACTCTGGGGCCAACGTCCTGACTTTC.